This entry features one T cell receptor (beta chain) sequence. These data come from a study of blood T cell repertoires in COVID-19. Turning to the study itself: COVID-19 samples collected from the United States, Italy and Spain covered acute and convalescent phases. T cells, B-cell-depleted T cells, or PBMCs supplied cDNA or gDNA.

The authors' processing: Using reference gene primer amplification, nucleated cell counts were estimated. Clones were sequenced by immunoSEQ multiplex PCR, and TCRdb holds only the in-frame ones, with some missing. V and J calls and clone size are as listed in that table; D and trimming were resolved from the DNA. The data hold 250,000 to 300,000 clones, with 87% observed a single time. Trimming took off 3 bases at V and 3 bases at J, with 9 bases between the two ends. The length of the CDR3 is 13 residues. Germline lookup yields CDR1 SGHRS and CDR2 YFSETQ. The origin of this receptor is a woman between 50 and 59 years old who had recovered from COVID-19. The chain is built from TRBV5-1 and TRBJ1-1; tentatively, D is TRBD1 (6 bases). Source material: peripheral blood. The CDR3 nucleotides read TGCGCCAGCAGCTCCCAGGGGTACACTGAAGCTTTCTTT. It specifies CASSSQGYTEAFF.